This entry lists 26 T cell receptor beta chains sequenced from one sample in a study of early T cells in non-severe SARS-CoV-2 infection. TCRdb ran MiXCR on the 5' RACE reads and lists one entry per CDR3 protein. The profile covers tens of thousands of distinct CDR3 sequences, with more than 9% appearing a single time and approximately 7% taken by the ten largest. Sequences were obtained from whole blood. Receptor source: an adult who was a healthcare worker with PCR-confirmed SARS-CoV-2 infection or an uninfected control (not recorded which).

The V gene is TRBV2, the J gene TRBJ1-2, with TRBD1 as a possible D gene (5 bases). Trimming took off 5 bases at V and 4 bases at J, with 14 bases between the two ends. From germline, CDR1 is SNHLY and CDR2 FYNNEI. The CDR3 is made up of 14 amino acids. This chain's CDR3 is CASSTGRGPYGYTF. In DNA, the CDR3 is TGTGCCAGCAGTACAGGTCGGGGCCCCTATGGCTACACCTTC.

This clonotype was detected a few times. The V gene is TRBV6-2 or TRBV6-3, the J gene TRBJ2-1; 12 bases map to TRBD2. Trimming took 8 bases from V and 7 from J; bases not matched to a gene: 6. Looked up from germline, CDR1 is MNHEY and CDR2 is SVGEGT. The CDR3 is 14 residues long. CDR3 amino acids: CASSSGRGKNEQFF. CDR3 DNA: TGTGCCAGCTCTAGCGGGAGGGGTAAGAATGAGCAGTTCTTC.

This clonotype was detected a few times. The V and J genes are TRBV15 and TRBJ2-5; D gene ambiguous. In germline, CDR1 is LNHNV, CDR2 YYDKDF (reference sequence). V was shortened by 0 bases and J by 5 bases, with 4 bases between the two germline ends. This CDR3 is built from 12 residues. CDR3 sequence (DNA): TGTGCCACCAGCAGAGAGGGGGAGACCCAGTACTTC. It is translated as CATSREGETQYF.

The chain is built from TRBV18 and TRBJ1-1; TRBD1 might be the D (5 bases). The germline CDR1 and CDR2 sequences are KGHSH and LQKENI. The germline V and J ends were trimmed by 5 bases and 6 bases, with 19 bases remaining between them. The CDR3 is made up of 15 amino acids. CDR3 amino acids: CASSALGTGESEAFF. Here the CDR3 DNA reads TGTGCCAGCTCAGCGCTCGGGACGGGGGAATCTGAAGCTTTCTTT.

CDR3 DNA: TGTGCCAGCAGCGTTTGGGGGAGGGCCTCGAATGAGCAGTTCTTC. This gives the protein CASSVWGRASNEQFF. The V and J genes are TRBV9 and TRBJ2-1; 7 bases align to TRBD2. V lost 2 bases to trimming and J lost 7 bases; unmatched junction nucleotides: 9. Germline V lookup: CDR1 SGDLS, CDR2 YYNGEE. The CDR3 is made up of 15 amino acids.

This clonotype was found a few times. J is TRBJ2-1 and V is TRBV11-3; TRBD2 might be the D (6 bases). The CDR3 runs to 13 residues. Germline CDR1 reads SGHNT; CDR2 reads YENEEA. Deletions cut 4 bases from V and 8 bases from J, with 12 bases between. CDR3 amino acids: CASSSYRLDEQFF. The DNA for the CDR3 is TGTGCCAGCAGCTCCTACCGACTAGATGAGCAGTTCTTC.

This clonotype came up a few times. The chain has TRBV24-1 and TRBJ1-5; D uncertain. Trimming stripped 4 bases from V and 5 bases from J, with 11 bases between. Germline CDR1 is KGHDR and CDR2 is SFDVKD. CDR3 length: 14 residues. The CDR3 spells CATSDTDVDQPQHF. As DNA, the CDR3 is TGTGCCACCAGTGACACGGACGTCGATCAGCCCCAGCATTTT.

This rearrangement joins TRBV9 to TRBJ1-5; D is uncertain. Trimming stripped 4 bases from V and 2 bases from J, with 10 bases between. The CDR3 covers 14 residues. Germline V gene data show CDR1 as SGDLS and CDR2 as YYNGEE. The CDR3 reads CASSYRHRNQPQHF. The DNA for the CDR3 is TGTGCCAGCAGCTATCGACACCGCAATCAGCCCCAGCATTTT.

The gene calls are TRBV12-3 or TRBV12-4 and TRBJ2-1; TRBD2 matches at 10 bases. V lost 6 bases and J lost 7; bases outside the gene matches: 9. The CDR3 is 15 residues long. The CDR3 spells CASSPALAGANEQFF. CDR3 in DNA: TGTGCCAGCAGCCCCGCCCTAGCGGGAGCTAATGAGCAGTTCTTC.

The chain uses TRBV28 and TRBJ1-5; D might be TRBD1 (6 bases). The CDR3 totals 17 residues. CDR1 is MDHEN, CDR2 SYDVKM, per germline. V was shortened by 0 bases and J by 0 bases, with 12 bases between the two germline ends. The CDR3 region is CASSLWKQGSSNQPQHF. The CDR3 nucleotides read TGTGCCAGCAGTTTATGGAAACAGGGTTCTAGCAATCAGCCCCAGCATTTT.

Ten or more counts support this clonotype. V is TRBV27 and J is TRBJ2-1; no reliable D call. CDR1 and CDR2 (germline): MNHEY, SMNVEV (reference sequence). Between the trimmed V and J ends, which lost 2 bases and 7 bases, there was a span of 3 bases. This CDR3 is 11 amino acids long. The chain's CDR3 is CASSLVNEQFF. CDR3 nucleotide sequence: TGTGCCAGCAGTTTAGTAAATGAGCAGTTCTTC.

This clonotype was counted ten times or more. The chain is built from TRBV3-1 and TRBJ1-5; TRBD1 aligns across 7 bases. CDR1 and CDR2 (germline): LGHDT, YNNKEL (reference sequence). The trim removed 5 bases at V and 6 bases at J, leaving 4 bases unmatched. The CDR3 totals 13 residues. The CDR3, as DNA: TGTGCCAGCAGCGACCGGGACAGTCAGCCCCAGCATTTT. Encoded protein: CASSDRDSQPQHF.

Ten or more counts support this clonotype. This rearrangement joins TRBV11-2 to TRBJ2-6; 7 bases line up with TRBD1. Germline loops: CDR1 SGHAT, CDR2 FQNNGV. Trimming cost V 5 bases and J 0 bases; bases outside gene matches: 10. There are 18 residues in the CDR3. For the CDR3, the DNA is TGTGCCAGCAGCCTACACGTGACAGGGTACTCTGGGGCCAACGTCCTGACTTTC. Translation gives CASSLHVTGYSGANVLTF.

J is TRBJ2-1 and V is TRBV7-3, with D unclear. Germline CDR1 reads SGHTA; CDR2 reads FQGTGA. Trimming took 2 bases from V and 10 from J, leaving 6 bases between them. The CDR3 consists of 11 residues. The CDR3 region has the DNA TGTGCCAGCAGCTTAGGCCGGGAGCAGTTCTTC. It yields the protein CASSLGREQFF.

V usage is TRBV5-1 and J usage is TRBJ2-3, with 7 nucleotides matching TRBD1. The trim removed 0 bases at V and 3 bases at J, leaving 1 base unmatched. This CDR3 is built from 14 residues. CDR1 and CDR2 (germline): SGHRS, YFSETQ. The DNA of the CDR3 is TGCGCCAGCAGCTTGGAACAGGGGACAGATACGCAGTATTTT. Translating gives CASSLEQGTDTQYF.

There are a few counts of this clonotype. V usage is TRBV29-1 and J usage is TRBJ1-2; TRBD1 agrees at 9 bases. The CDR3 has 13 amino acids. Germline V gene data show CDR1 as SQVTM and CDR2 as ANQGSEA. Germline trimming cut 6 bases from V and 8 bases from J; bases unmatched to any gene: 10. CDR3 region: CSVPTGGRSGYTF. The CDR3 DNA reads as TGCAGCGTCCCGACAGGGGGAAGAAGCGGCTACACCTTC.

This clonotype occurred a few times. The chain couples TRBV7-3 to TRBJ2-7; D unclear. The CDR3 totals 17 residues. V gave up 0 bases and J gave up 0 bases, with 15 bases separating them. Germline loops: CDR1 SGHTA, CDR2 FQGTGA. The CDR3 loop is CASSLTPPADRSYEQYF. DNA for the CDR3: TGTGCCAGCAGCTTAACCCCTCCCGCGGACCGCTCCTACGAGCAGTACTTC.

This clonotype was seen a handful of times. The CDR3 nucleotides are TGTGCCAGCAGTTTAGGAGGGGGCGCCTATGGCTACACCTTC. It encodes CASSLGGGAYGYTF. The V call is TRBV12-3 or TRBV12-4, the J call TRBJ1-2, with 7 bases identical to TRBD1. Trimming took 1 base from V and 4 from J; bases not matched to a gene: 3. The CDR3 length is 14 residues.

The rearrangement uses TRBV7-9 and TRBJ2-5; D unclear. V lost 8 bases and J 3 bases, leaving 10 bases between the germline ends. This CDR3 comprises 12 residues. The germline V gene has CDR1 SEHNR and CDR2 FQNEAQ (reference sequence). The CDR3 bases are TGTGCCAGCGTGCGTATGGAAGAGACCCAGTACTTC. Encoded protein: CASVRMEETQYF.

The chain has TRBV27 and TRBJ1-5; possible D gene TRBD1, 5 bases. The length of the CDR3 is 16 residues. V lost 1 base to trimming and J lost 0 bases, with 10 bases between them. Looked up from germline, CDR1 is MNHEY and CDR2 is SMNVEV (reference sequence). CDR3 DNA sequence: TGTGCCAGCAGTTTATTGGGTCAGGGTAGCAATCAGCCCCAGCATTTT. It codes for CASSLLGQGSNQPQHF.

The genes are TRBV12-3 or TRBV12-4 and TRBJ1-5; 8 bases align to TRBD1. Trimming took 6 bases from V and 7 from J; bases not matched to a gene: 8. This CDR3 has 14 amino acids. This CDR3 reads CASRSQGASQPQHF. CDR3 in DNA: TGTGCCAGCAGATCGCAGGGGGCCAGCCAGCCCCAGCATTTT.

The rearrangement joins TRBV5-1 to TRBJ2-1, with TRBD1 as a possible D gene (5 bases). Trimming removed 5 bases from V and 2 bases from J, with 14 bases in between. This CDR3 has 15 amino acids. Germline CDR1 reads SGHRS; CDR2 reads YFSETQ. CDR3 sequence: CASRWGAVPYNEQFF. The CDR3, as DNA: TGCGCCAGCAGGTGGGGCGCCGTTCCCTACAATGAGCAGTTCTTC.

The CDR3 DNA sequence: TGTGCCAGCAGCTTAGGAACAGATCCAGATACGCAGTATTTT. Its translation is CASSLGTDPDTQYF. The V call is TRBV7-2, the J call TRBJ2-3; D gene uncertain. Trimming removed 1 base at V and 4 bases at J, with 9 bases between. The CDR3 extends over 14 amino acids. Germline CDR1 and CDR2: SGHTA and FQGNSA.

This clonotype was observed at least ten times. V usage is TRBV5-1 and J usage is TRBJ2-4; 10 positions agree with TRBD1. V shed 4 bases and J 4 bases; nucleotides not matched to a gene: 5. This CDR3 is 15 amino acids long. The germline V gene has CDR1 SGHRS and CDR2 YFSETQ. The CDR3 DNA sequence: TGCGCCAGCAGCCTGACAGGGGGCGGAAAAAACATTCAGTACTTC. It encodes CASSLTGGGKNIQYF.

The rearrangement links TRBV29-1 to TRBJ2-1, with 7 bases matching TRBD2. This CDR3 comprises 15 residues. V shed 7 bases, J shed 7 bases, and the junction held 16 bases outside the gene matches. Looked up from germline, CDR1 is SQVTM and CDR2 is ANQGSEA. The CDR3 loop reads CSARRAGDPGNEQFF. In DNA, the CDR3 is TGCAGCGCCCGGCGGGCGGGAGACCCCGGGAATGAGCAGTTCTTC.

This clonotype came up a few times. CDR3 nucleotides: TGTGCCAGCAGCTTAATCGGCGAGCTTAATGAAGCTTTCTTT. Encoded protein: CASSLIGELNEAFF. The chain employs TRBV7-9 and TRBJ1-1; D is uncertain. This CDR3 has 14 amino acids. The ends were cut back, 2 bases at V and 7 bases at J, with 14 bases in the middle. Germline CDR1 and CDR2: SEHNR and FQNEAQ (reference sequence).